Listed here is a single TCR beta chain. The antigen is undetermined. The germline gives CDR1 SGHKS, CDR2 YYEKEE (reference sequence). The length of the CDR3 is 15 residues. The source of the sample is a study of monozygotic twins with inflammatory bowel disease. Study-wide results and limits: Especially with disease activity, IBD patients had fewer clonotypes in common with others than healthy twins did. The authors note that differing immunosuppressive treatments may have added variability to patient repertoires.

Blood was collected, approximately 2.5 ml per donor. TCRdb reanalyzed the 5' RACE reads and collapses them to one entry per CDR3 protein, without DNA. This sample's clone table lists about 170,000 distinct CDR3 sequences. What was sequenced was blood. The TCR comes from a human donor with ulcerative colitis or Crohn's disease, or a healthy co-twin of an affected twin (not recorded which). The genes are TRBV5-5 and TRBJ2-1. The CDR3 loop reads CASSLVRYSYNEQFF.